This is a list of T cell receptor beta chains from one sample in a study of control samples from healthy donors and cancer patients. Repertoires were generated with immunoSEQ multiplex PCR, while TCRdb's copy carries only in-frame clones and drops some. The repertoire holds 170,000 or so clones, with under 95% as singletons. Sequencing was done on a sample of blood. The receptors originated from a woman aged 18-29 years in good health. Both conserved end residues are part of each CDR3. A D gene is named only where the DNA matches it firmly.

cdr3_length: 15
d_call: .
j_call: TRBJ1-1
v_call: TRBV14
cdr3_aa: CASSPRGGWDTEAFF
cdr3_nt: TGTGCCAGCAGCCCTCGGGGCGGTTGGGACACTGAAGCTTTCTTT

cdr3_length: 12
d_call: .
j_call: TRBJ2-1
v_call: TRBV3-1/TRBV3-2
cdr3_aa: CASSHRGYEQFF
cdr3_nt: TGTGCCAGCAGCCATAGGGGCTATGAGCAGTTCTTC

cdr3_length: 14
d_call: .
j_call: TRBJ2-7
v_call: TRBV5-1
cdr3_aa: CASSPAGSRYEQYF
cdr3_nt: TGCGCCAGCAGCCCAGCAGGGTCTCGCTACGAGCAGTACTTC

cdr3_length: 14
d_call: .
j_call: TRBJ2-3
v_call: TRBV10-3
cdr3_aa: CAITGEWGADTQYF
cdr3_nt: TGTGCCATCACGGGGGAATGGGGAGCAGATACGCAGTATTTT

cdr3_length: 16
d_call: TRBD2
j_call: TRBJ2-7
v_call: TRBV6-2/TRBV6-3
cdr3_aa: CASSTFGLVLSYEQYF
cdr3_nt: TGTGCCAGCAGTACCTTTGGACTAGTCCTCTCCTACGAGCAGTACTTC

cdr3_length: 14
d_call: .
j_call: TRBJ1-5
v_call: TRBV18
cdr3_aa: CASSRAGAGQPQHF
cdr3_nt: TGTGCCAGCTCACGAGCCGGGGCGGGTCAGCCCCAGCATTTT

cdr3_length: 13
d_call: TRBD1
j_call: TRBJ1-5
v_call: TRBV2
cdr3_aa: CASKKGGGQPQHF
cdr3_nt: TGTGCCAGCAAAAAAGGGGGCGGTCAGCCCCAGCATTTT

cdr3_length: 15
d_call: .
j_call: TRBJ1-4
v_call: TRBV5-1
cdr3_aa: CASSPRGALEQKLFF
cdr3_nt: TGCGCCAGCAGCCCACGGGGGGCCCTCGAACAAAAACTGTTTTTT

cdr3_length: 19
d_call: TRBD2
j_call: TRBJ2-1
v_call: TRBV28
cdr3_aa: CASSPGTSGRAGLGNEQFF
cdr3_nt: TGTGCCAGCAGTCCTGGGACTAGCGGGAGGGCCGGGCTTGGCAATGAGCAGTTCTTC

cdr3_length: 14
d_call: .
j_call: TRBJ1-2
v_call: TRBV2
cdr3_aa: CASHRHGANYGYTF
cdr3_nt: TGTGCCTCCCATCGGCATGGAGCTAACTATGGCTACACCTTC